The 25 T cell receptor beta chains below all came from one sample that was sequenced in a study of beta chain features in type 1 diabetes. Since all of the isolated RNA was reverse transcribed, expressed TCRB transcripts were what got sequenced. This table comes from immunoSEQ multiplex PCR, and its TCRdb copy is limited to in-frame clones, with some not included. The sample lists about 250,000 clones, less than 15% occurring once. The source material was naive CD4+ T cells from blood. These receptors all come from a woman aged 40 to 50 in good health.

CDR3 nucleotides: TGTGCCAGCAGTCCCACAGGGGCTGCGGGCTACACCTTC. Encoded protein: CASSPTGAAGYTF. V gene TRBV2 combines with J gene TRBJ1-2; TRBD1 matches 7 bases. The J segment lost 8 bases and the V segment lost 5 bases, leaving 8 bases of the junction unmatched. The CDR3 loop spans 13 amino acids. Germline V lookup: CDR1 SNHLY, CDR2 FYNNEI. The entire variable domain, with the rest obtained from reference TRBV2 and TRBJ1-2, is as follows: EPEVTQTPSHQVTQMGQEVILRCVPISNHLYFYWYRQILGQKVEFLVSFYNNEISEKSEIFDDQFSVERPDGSNFTLKIRSTKLEDSAMYFCASSPTGAAGYTFGSGTRLTVV.

This chain joins TRBV25-1 and TRBJ1-5; the D is unclear. The germline V and J ends were trimmed by 4 bases and 3 bases, with 7 bases remaining between them. The germline gives CDR1 MGHDK, CDR2 SYGVNS. The CDR3 has 13 residues. CDR3 nucleotides: TGTGCCAGCAGTGGACAATACAATCAGCCCCAGCATTTT. Protein: CASSGQYNQPQHF. Using reference TRBV25-1 and TRBJ1-5 for the parts outside the CDR3, the full variable domain is EADIYQTPRYLVIGTGKKITLECSQTMGHDKMYWYQQDPGMELHLIHYSYGVNSTEKGDLSSESTVSRIRTEHFPLTLESARPSHTSQYLCASSGQYNQPQHFGDGTRLSIL.

There are a few counts of this clone. The rearrangement joins TRBV5-4 to TRBJ2-5; D is possibly TRBD1 (5 bases). Looked up from germline, CDR1 is SGHNT and CDR2 is YYREEE (reference sequence). The length of the CDR3 is 14 residues. The germline V and J ends were trimmed by 4 bases and 2 bases, with 12 bases remaining between them. CDR3 amino acids: CASSTRQLQETQYF. CDR3 DNA sequence: TGTGCCAGCAGCACCCGACAGTTACAAGAGACCCAGTACTTC.

This clone showed up just a few times. The chain combines TRBV29-1 with TRBJ2-5; 7 bases are a match to TRBD1. The closer fit of TRBJ2-7 to the DNA end suggests the J call may be wrong. The length of the CDR3 is 14 residues. Germline V gene data show CDR1 as SQVTM and CDR2 as ANQGSEA. The CDR3, as DNA: TGCAGCGTTGCAGGTTTAGGGGGCCCTTACGAGCAGTACTTC. Its protein product is CSVAGLGGPYEQYF.

The chain has TRBV6-5 and TRBJ1-4, with D perhaps TRBD1 (6 bases). CDR1 is MNHEY, CDR2 SVGAGI, per germline. Trimming pared 6 bases from V and 8 bases from J, leaving 13 bases between. The CDR3 loop spans 13 amino acids. CDR3 residues: CASRNTGREKLFF. DNA for the CDR3: TGTGCCAGCAGAAACACAGGGAGAGAAAAACTGTTTTTT.

This clone was detected many times. Relative to the germline gene, one junction end is altered; a read error may explain this. This chain uses TRBV4-3 with TRBJ2-4; D unclear. The CDR3 totals 17 residues. Germline V gives CDR1 LGHNA, CDR2 YSLEER. The CDR3 DNA is TGCGCCAGCAGCGAAGACGAGCTGCCTTGGGCCAAAAACATTCAGTACTTC. This sequence encodes CASSEDELPWAKNIQYF.

The chain links TRBV7-8 to TRBJ2-1, with 9 bases identical to TRBD2. Germline V gene lookup returns CDR1 SGHVS and CDR2 FQNEAQ. The CDR3 totals 13 residues. With V trimmed by 5 bases and J by 8 bases, 4 bases remained unmatched. CDR3 coding DNA: TGTGCCAGCAGCCCCAGCGGGGGGCATGAGCAGTTCTTC. It translates to CASSPSGGHEQFF.

This clone was detected a few times. The V gene is TRBV5-1, the J gene TRBJ2-5; tentative D call: TRBD1 (7 bases). Trimming took 3 bases from V and 2 from J, leaving 17 bases between them. The CDR3 is made up of 16 amino acids. Germline CDR1 reads SGHRS; CDR2 reads YFSETQ. The CDR3 DNA follows: TGCGCCAGCAGCTCCCCCCGGGGGACAGCTCAAGAGACCCAGTACTTC. Residues: CASSSPRGTAQETQYF.

This clone was seen more than once but under ten times. CDR3 DNA: TGTGCCAGCAGTGTCGGACAGGGCCAGTACGAGCAGTACTTC. Residues: CASSVGQGQYEQYF. V gene TRBV25-1 combines with J gene TRBJ2-7; 8 bases map to TRBD1. V lost 4 bases, J lost 4 bases, and 6 bases stayed unmatched. The CDR3 runs 14 residues. In germline, CDR1 is MGHDK, CDR2 SYGVNS.

This clone has more than one count but fewer than ten. This chain's CDR3 is CASSRPTGYNEQFF. CDR3 in DNA: TGTGCCAGCTCACGACCGACAGGCTACAATGAGCAGTTCTTC. The chain is built from TRBV18 and TRBJ2-1, with D tentatively TRBD1 (6 bases). This CDR3 has 14 residues. Germline V gives CDR1 KGHSH, CDR2 LQKENI. The V gene lost 4 bases and the J gene lost 3 bases, with 10 bases spanning the gap.

V gene TRBV7-2 combines with J gene TRBJ2-2, with 7 bases aligning to TRBD1. V lost 5 bases to trimming and J lost 0 bases; unmatched junction nucleotides: 12. The CDR3 totals 18 residues. The germline V gene has CDR1 SGHTA and CDR2 FQGNSA. CDR3: CASSRNRQGPANTGELFF. Here the CDR3 DNA reads TGTGCCAGCAGCCGCAACCGACAGGGCCCCGCGAACACCGGGGAGCTGTTTTTT. The whole variable domain, filled in from reference TRBV7-2 and TRBJ2-2, reads GAGVSQSPSNKVTEKGKDVELRCDPISGHTALYWYRQSLGQGLEFLIYFQGNSAPDKSGLPSDRFSAERTGGSVSTLTIQRTQQEDSAVYLCASSRNRQGPANTGELFFGEGSRLTVL.

The genes are TRBV7-8 and TRBJ2-1; 11 bases align to TRBD2. The V segment lost 2 bases and the J segment 6 bases; nucleotides outside the gene matches: 18. The CDR3 runs 20 residues. Germline-derived CDR1 and CDR2 are SGHVS and FQNEAQ. CDR3 protein: CASSLPLRLAGSLGVNEQFF. The DNA for the CDR3 is TGTGCCAGCAGCTTACCCTTGAGACTAGCGGGGAGCCTGGGGGTCAATGAGCAGTTCTTC.

CDR3 protein: CASSKQGISNQPQHF. The CDR3, as DNA: TGTGCCAGCAGTAAACAGGGTATTAGCAATCAGCCCCAGCATTTT. This chain connects TRBV6-1 to TRBJ1-5; D is perhaps TRBD1 (6 bases). V lost 5 bases and J lost 0, with 11 bases in between. Germline lookup yields CDR1 MNHNS and CDR2 SASEGT. This CDR3 spans 15 amino acids.

V usage is TRBV18 and J usage is TRBJ1-1, with TRBD1 identical over 8 bases. V was clipped by 5 bases and J by 3 bases; unmatched bases: 5. Germline-derived CDR1 and CDR2 are KGHSH and LQKENI. The CDR3 covers 14 residues. The CDR3 DNA reads as TGTGCCAGCTCATCCAGGGGGCTCGACACTGAAGCTTTCTTT. Amino acids: CASSSRGLDTEAFF.

This clone was seen a handful of times. An end of the junction differs from the germline gene, which may be a read error. V gene TRBV2 combines with J gene TRBJ1-2; 7 bases line up with TRBD1. The length of the CDR3 is 10 residues. Germline V gives CDR1 SNHLY, CDR2 FYNNEI. This CDR3 is CAKHRGGQNF. In DNA form, the CDR3 reads TGTGCCAAACACCGGGGGGGACAGAACTTC.

This clone was seen more than once but under ten times. V and J are TRBV19 and TRBJ2-1, with 8 nucleotides matching TRBD1. CDR3 length equals 15 residues. V lost 3 bases to trimming and J lost 5 bases; unmatched junction nucleotides: 6. In germline, CDR1 is LNHDA, CDR2 SQIVND (reference sequence). The CDR3: CASSMPRGRDNEQFF. Written as DNA, the CDR3 is TGTGCCAGTAGTATGCCCAGGGGGCGCGACAATGAGCAGTTCTTC.

The chain links TRBV4-1 to TRBJ2-5; TRBD1 matches at 8 bases. This CDR3 has 17 amino acids. With V trimmed by 0 bases and J by 1 base, 7 bases remained unmatched. Germline V gene lookup returns CDR1 MGHRA and CDR2 YSYEKL. The CDR3 reads CASSQDRGRPPQETQYF. CDR3 in DNA: TGCGCCAGCAGCCAAGACAGGGGGCGGCCTCCCCAAGAGACCCAGTACTTC.

A word on this clone: Additional DNA sequences in this sample encode the identical CDR3. The rearrangement joins TRBV5-1 to TRBJ1-1, with D possibly TRBD1 on 5 matching bases. V lost 1 base, J lost 1 base, and 5 bases lay in between. This CDR3 is built from 13 residues. The V gene's germline CDR1 is SGHRS and CDR2 YFSETQ. CDR3 residues: CASSLTGNTEAFF. In DNA, the CDR3 is TGCGCCAGCAGCTTGACAGGGAACACTGAAGCTTTCTTT.

This rearrangement joins TRBV18 to TRBJ1-5; 10 nucleotides line up with TRBD1. This CDR3 region has 16 residues. The V and J ends lost 3 bases and 7 bases, in that order; junction bases with no gene match: 9. CDR1 and CDR2 (germline): KGHSH, LQKENI. CDR3 DNA sequence: TGTGCCAGCTCACCGAGGACAGGGGGTTTTGGACAGCCCCAGCATTTT. Amino acids: CASSPRTGGFGQPQHF.

The chain links TRBV21-1 to TRBJ1-2; the table's D call, TRBD1, was not checked against the DNA. TRBV21-1 is listed as a pseudogene. This CDR3 has 15 amino acids. The DNA of the CDR3 is TGTGCCAGCAGCTCAAAGGACAGCATTAACTATGGCTACACCTTC. Protein product: CASSSKDSINYGYTF.

A few counts support this clone. The chain recombines TRBV7-2 with TRBJ1-2, with D possibly matching TRBD1 (6 bases). The CDR3 runs to 15 residues. V lost 0 bases, J lost 4 bases, and 12 bases lay in between. CDR1 SGHTA and CDR2 FQGNSA come from the germline V gene. The CDR3 coding sequence is TGTGCCAGCAGCTTAGCTTTGTCAGGGGCCTATGGCTACACCTTC. It translates to CASSLALSGAYGYTF.

This clone occurred a few times. The chain couples TRBV5-4 to TRBJ1-6, with 7 bases lining up with TRBD1. Germline CDR1 reads SGHNT; CDR2 reads YYREEE (reference sequence). V shed 3 bases, J shed 6 bases, and the junction held 3 bases outside the gene matches. The CDR3 consists of 14 residues. The CDR3 sequence is CASSSGTANSPLHF. The CDR3 nucleotides are TGTGCCAGCAGCTCAGGGACAGCTAATTCACCCCTCCACTTT.

V gene TRBV5-1 combines with J gene TRBJ2-1; TRBD1 matches at 10 bases. Germline lookup yields CDR1 SGHRS and CDR2 YFSETQ. CDR3 size: 15 residues. V dropped 0 bases and J dropped 6; count of bases not matched to a gene: 3. The CDR3 DNA is TGCGCCAGCAGCTTGGGCGGGACAGGGGTCAATGAGCAGTTCTTC. Translation gives CASSLGGTGVNEQFF.

This clone was seen only a few times. The chain carries TRBV6-5 and TRBJ2-7, with 13 bases that match TRBD2. Per germline, CDR1 MNHEY and CDR2 SVGAGI. The V gene end was trimmed by 6 bases and the J gene end by 2 bases; junction bases not matched to a gene: 4. The CDR3 has 15 residues. The DNA for the CDR3 is TGTGCCAGCAGCTCGACTAGCGGGGGGACCTACGAGCAGTACTTC. Encoded protein: CASSSTSGGTYEQYF.

This clone was counted only a few times. The CDR3 protein is CASSPVAPLLYNEQFF. The CDR3 DNA is TGTGCCAGCAGCCCAGTGGCACCCTTACTATACAATGAGCAGTTCTTC. J is TRBJ2-1 and V is TRBV7-9; no firm D call. Germline CDR1 reads SEHNR; CDR2 reads FQNEAQ (reference sequence). This CDR3 region has 16 residues. V was shortened by 5 bases and J by 4 bases, with 18 bases between the two germline ends.